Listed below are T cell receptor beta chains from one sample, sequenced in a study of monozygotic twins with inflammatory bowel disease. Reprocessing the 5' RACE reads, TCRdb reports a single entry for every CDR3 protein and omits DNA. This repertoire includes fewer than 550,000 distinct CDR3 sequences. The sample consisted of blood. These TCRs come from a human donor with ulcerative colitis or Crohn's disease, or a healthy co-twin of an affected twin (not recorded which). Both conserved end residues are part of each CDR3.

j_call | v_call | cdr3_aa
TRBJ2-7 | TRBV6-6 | CASGQGDYEQYF
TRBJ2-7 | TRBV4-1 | CASSRTLAGDLYEQYF
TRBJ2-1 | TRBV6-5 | CASSYGGGGEQFF
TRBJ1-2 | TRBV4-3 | CASSRDRFYGYTF
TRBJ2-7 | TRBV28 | CASSSMVPEGEQYF
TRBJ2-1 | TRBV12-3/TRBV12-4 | CASSGRLAGLDEQFF
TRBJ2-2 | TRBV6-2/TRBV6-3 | CASTSSGRINAAGELFF
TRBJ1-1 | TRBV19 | CASSDRQGSSTEAFF
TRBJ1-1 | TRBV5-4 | CASSLPREGTEAFF
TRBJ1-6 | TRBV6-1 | CASSLDRSSPLHF
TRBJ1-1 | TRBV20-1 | CSARDGLLTEAFF
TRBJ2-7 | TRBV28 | CASEGSVYEQYF
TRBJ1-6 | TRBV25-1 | CASSESSGPGGRNSPLHF
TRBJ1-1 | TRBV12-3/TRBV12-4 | CASSPSTGGVTEAFF
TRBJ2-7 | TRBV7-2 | CASSPPPGGSEEQYF
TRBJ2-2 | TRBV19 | CASSPLAGANTGELFF
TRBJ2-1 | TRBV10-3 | CAISVRGLASYNEQFF
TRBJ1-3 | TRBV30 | CAWSGDRGSGNTIYF
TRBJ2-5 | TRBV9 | CASSVGTSGKQETQYF
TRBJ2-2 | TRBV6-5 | CASSYGTGTTFGELFF
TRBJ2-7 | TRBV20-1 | CSAEDRRARNEQYF
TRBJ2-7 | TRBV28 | CASSSGSINAYEQYF
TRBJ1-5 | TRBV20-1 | CSATGSGPANQHF
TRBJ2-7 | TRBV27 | CASRITGGNEQYF
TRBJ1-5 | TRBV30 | CAWTRGDQPQHF
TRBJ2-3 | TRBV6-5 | CASRYSGYTDTQYF
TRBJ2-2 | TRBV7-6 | CASSPETRTGELFF
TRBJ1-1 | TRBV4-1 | CASSQNPSGNAFF
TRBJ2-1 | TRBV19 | CASSIGSTYNEQFF
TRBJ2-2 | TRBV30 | CAWDGHLTGELFF
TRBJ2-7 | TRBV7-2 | CASSLARLRQGSYEQYF
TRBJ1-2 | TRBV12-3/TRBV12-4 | CASKTDRESSHTF
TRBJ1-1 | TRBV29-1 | CSVWTNTEAFF
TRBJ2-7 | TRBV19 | CASSNGQGPYEQYF
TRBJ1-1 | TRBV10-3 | CAIKGQGTGDTEAFF
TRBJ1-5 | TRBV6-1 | CASSGQDNSNQPQHF
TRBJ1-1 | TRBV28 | CASSLSGTEAFF
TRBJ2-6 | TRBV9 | CASSVGVAGANVLTF
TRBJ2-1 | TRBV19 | CASSIAPGSYNEQFF
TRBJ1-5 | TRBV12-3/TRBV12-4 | CASAWGHSNQPQHF
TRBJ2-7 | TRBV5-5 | CASSLERGPYEQYF
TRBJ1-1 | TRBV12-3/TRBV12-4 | CASRPGQMNTEAFF
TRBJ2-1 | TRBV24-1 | CATSEPGISYNEQFF
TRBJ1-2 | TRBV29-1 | CSVGTGGGGYTF
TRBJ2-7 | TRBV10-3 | CAISTPGENEQYF
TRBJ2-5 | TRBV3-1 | CASSQGRGAGEETQYF